The rows below give T cell receptor beta chains drawn from one sample of a study of blood T cell repertoires in COVID-19. The repertoire was sequenced with immunoSEQ multiplex PCR; TCRdb's copy has only in-frame clones and lacks some. The data contain more than 110,000 clones, around 82% of them singletons. Source material: PBMCs or T cells enriched from blood (not recorded which). The origin of the receptors is a woman in her 50s who had recovered from COVID-19. CDR3s include the opening cysteine and the closing phenylalanine or tryptophan. Each record gives: D gene, J gene, CDR3 length, V gene, clone size, CDR3 DNA, CDR3 protein. The D gene is left open where the match is weak. Clone size appears in some rows only: once, few, many, or a class for an expanded clone.

D: -
J: TRBJ1-1
length: 13
V: TRBV6-5
size: once
DNA: TGTGCCAGCACCCCTCCAGGGAACACTGAAGCTTTCTTT
CDR3: CASTPPGNTEAFF

D: -
J: TRBJ1-6
length: 15
V: TRBV27
size: -
DNA: TGTGCCAGCAGGATGTACGGGGACTTTGATTCACCCCTCCACTTT
CDR3: CASRMYGDFDSPLHF

D: -
J: TRBJ1-1
length: 13
V: TRBV7-9
size: -
DNA: TGTGCCAGCAGCTTAGGGGGCCAGGGTGAAGCTTTCTTT
CDR3: CASSLGGQGEAFF

D: -
J: TRBJ2-1
length: 14
V: TRBV11-2
size: -
DNA: TGTGCCAGCAGCTTAGCCCTTACCTACAATGAGCAGTTCTTC
CDR3: CASSLALTYNEQFF

D: TRBD2
J: TRBJ2-4
length: 17
V: TRBV11-2
size: -
DNA: TGTGCCAGCAGCTTAGTGGGGGGGGAATTAGCCAAAAACATTCAGTACTTC
CDR3: CASSLVGGELAKNIQYF

D: TRBD1
J: TRBJ1-5
length: 16
V: TRBV4-2
size: -
DNA: TGTGCCAGCAGCCAAGAGGGGGGACAGGGTGGACAGCCCCAGCATTTT
CDR3: CASSQEGGQGGQPQHF

D: -
J: TRBJ1-2
length: 14
V: TRBV10-3
size: -
DNA: TGTGCCATCAGCCAGGAACCAGCTAACTATGGCTACACCTTC
CDR3: CAISQEPANYGYTF

D: -
J: TRBJ2-7
length: 15
V: TRBV9
size: -
DNA: TGTGCCAGCAGCGTAGGGGACACCAGCTCCTACGAGCAGTACTTC
CDR3: CASSVGDTSSYEQYF

D: TRBD2
J: TRBJ2-5
length: 15
V: TRBV10-2
size: -
DNA: TGCGCCAGCTCCGCCCTAGCGGGGGGGCTCGAGACCCAGTACTTC
CDR3: CASSALAGGLETQYF

D: -
J: TRBJ1-5
length: 14
V: TRBV28
size: -
DNA: TGTGCCAGCAGTTTGAGACAGTTTGATCAGCCCCAGCATTTT
CDR3: CASSLRQFDQPQHF

D: -
J: TRBJ1-2
length: 14
V: TRBV7-2
size: once
DNA: TGTGCCAGCAGCTTAGACGCAGGGGTTGGAGGCTACACCTTC
CDR3: CASSLDAGVGGYTF

D: -
J: TRBJ1-1
length: 12
V: TRBV19
size: -
DNA: TGTGCCAGTAGTTCGAGTAACGCTGAAGCTTTCTTT
CDR3: CASSSSNAEAFF

D: -
J: TRBJ1-1
length: 12
V: TRBV29-1
size: -
DNA: TGCAGCGTTGATGGGGAGGATACTGAAGCTTTCTTT
CDR3: CSVDGEDTEAFF

D: -
J: TRBJ2-1
length: 15
V: TRBV5-1
size: few
DNA: TGCGCCAGCAGCTTGCGGGGGGCAACATACAATGAGCAGTTCTTC
CDR3: CASSLRGATYNEQFF

D: -
J: TRBJ2-2
length: 16
V: TRBV29-1
size: -
DNA: TGCAGCGTTGAAGATCTTGGGCAGAAAAACACCGGGGAGCTGTTTTTT
CDR3: CSVEDLGQKNTGELFF

D: TRBD1
J: TRBJ2-7
length: 14
V: TRBV19
size: -
DNA: TGTGCCAGTAGTATTAACAGGGGGCTCAACGAGCAGTACTTC
CDR3: CASSINRGLNEQYF

D: -
J: TRBJ2-2
length: 13
V: TRBV18
size: few
DNA: TGTGCCAGCTCACCGGGCAGGGATGGGGAGCTGTTTTTT
CDR3: CASSPGRDGELFF

D: TRBD1
J: TRBJ1-1
length: 12
V: TRBV2
size: -
DNA: TGTGCCAGCAGGCAAACAGGGGGTGAAGCTTTCTTT
CDR3: CASRQTGGEAFF

D: TRBD2
J: TRBJ2-3
length: 16
V: TRBV19
size: -
DNA: TGTGCCAGTAGTATATCTGGGACTAGCGGGGGAGATACGCAGTATTTT
CDR3: CASSISGTSGGDTQYF